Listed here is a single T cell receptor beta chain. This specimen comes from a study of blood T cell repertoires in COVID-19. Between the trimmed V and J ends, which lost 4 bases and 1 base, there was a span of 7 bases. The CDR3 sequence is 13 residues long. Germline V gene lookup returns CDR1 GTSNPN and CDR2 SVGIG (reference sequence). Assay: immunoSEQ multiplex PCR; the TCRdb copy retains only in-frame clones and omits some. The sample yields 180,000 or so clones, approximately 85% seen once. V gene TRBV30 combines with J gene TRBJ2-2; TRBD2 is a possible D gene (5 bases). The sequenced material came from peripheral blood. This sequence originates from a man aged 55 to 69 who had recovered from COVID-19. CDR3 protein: CAWTAGNTGELFF. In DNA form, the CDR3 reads TGTGCCTGGACGGCGGGGAACACCGGGGAGCTGTTTTTT.